This entry features one TCR beta chain sequence. Its antigen is not identified. This specimen comes from a study of Ad26.COV2.S vaccination and SARS-CoV-2 variants. Study observations and caveats: The study found higher spike-specific TCR breadth in vaccine than placebo recipients. It was reported that spike-specific CD8+ and CD4+ T cell responses were substantially broad after vaccination.

As to treatment: roughly 19 received Ad26.COV2.S at low or high dose, single or two shots; 5 received placebo; per-sample allocation not given. The samples were gathered on day 63 after the first injection of vaccine or placebo. The CDR3 contains 15 residues. The method was immunoSEQ multiplex PCR; TCRdb's version includes in-frame clones alone and lacks a portion of them. The data show about 350,000 clones, around 88% seen once. The material was peripheral blood, obtained in a trial of Ad26.COV2.S vaccine versus placebo. This TCR was recovered from a person between 18 and 65 years old who received the Ad26.COV2.S COVID-19 vaccine or a placebo. The chain is built from TRBV21-1 and TRBJ2-1; the D call TRBD1 from the table was never checked on the DNA. TRBV21-1 is assigned pseudogene status. The CDR3, as DNA: TGTGCCAGCAGCCCTCGGACAGGGGGGTGCAATGAGCAGTTCTTC. Its protein is CASSPRTGGCNEQFF.